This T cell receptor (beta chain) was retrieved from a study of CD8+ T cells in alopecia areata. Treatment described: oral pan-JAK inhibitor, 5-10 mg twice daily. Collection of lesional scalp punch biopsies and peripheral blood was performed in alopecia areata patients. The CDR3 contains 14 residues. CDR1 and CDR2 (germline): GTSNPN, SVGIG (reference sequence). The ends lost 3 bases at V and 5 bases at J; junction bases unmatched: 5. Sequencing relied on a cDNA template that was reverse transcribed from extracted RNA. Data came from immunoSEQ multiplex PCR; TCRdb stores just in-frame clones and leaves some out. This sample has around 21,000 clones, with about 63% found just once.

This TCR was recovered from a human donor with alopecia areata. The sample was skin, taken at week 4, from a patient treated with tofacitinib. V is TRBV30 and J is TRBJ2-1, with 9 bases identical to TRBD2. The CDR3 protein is CAWSGGLANNEQFF. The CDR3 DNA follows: TGTGCCTGGAGCGGGGGACTAGCAAACAATGAGCAGTTCTTC.